These 5 T cell receptor beta chains were all obtained from the same sample, sequenced in a study of T cells in Graves' hyperthyroidism and ophthalmopathy. What was amplified from RNA transcripts were TCR beta CDR3 regions. RT-PCR in the first round (using the HTBI primer set) targeted the TCR CDR3. Each CDR3 protein gets one entry after TCRdb re-called the multiplex PCR reads with MiXCR. The sample consists of around 500,000 distinct CDR3 sequences, around 15% of them appearing once. The sample was blood. The receptors here all came from a woman in her thirties or forties with Graves' hyperthyroidism.

This rearrangement joins TRBV5-1 to TRBJ2-3; 11 bases line up with TRBD2. The CDR3 runs 16 residues. V was clipped by 4 bases and J by 0 bases; unmatched bases: 4. In germline, CDR1 is SGHRS, CDR2 YFSETQ. The DNA of the CDR3 is TGCGCCAGCAGCGCTACTAGCGGGAGTAGCACAGATACGCAGTATTTT. It translates to CASSATSGSSTDTQYF.

This clonotype was counted at least ten times. The rearrangement joins TRBV6-1 to TRBJ2-7; D might be TRBD2 (6 bases). The CDR3 contains 13 residues. Germline CDR1 reads MNHNS; CDR2 reads SASEGT. V lost 6 bases and J 5 bases, leaving 14 bases between the germline ends. CDR3 bases: TGTGCCAGCAGCCCTAACGGGGGAAACGAGCAGTACTTC. Its translation is CASSPNGGNEQYF.

This chain links TRBV7-9 with TRBJ2-7; D not resolved. V dropped 8 bases and J dropped 5 bases, with 19 bases sitting between them. The CDR3 runs 14 residues. Germline V gene lookup returns CDR1 SEHNR and CDR2 FQNEAQ (reference sequence). The CDR3 DNA follows: TGTGCCAGCGGAAACACCACTTATCCCCACGAGCAGTACTTC. It codes for CASGNTTYPHEQYF.

V usage is TRBV4-2 and J usage is TRBJ2-7, with TRBD2 matching over 11 bases. The trim removed 1 base at V and 0 bases at J, leaving 11 bases unmatched. This CDR3 has 19 amino acids. Germline V gene data show CDR1 as LGHNA and CDR2 as YNFKEQ. The CDR3 DNA reads TGTGCCAGCAGCCAAGGGGCACTAGCGGGAGCCTATAGCTCCTACGAGCAGTACTTC. Translated: CASSQGALAGAYSSYEQYF.

This clonotype has ten or more counts. This chain uses TRBV11-2 with TRBJ1-6; TRBD1 agrees at 7 bases. Per germline, CDR1 SGHAT and CDR2 FQNNGV. The V segment lost 4 bases and the J segment 7 bases; nucleotides outside the gene matches: 13. The CDR3 loop spans 17 amino acids. Here the CDR3 DNA reads TGTGCCAGCAGCTCGACAGGGACGGAGTTTCGGAATTCACCCCTCCACTTT. As protein: CASSSTGTEFRNSPLHF. The entire variable domain, with the rest obtained from reference TRBV11-2 and TRBJ1-6, is as follows: EAGVAQSPRYKIIEKRQSVAFWCNPISGHATLYWYQQILGQGPKLLIQFQNNGVVDDSQLPKDRFSAERLKGVDSTLKIQPAKLEDSAVYLCASSSTGTEFRNSPLHFGNGTRLTVT.